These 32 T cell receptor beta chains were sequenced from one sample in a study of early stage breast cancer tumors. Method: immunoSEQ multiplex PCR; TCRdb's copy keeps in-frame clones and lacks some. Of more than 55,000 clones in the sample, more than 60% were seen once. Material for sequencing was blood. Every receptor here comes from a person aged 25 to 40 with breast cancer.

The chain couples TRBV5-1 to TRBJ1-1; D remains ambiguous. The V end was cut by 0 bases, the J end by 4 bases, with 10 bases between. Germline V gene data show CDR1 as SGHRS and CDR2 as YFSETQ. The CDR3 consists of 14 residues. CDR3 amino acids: CASSLEGWGTEAFF. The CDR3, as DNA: TGCGCCAGCAGCTTGGAGGGATGGGGCACTGAAGCTTTCTTT.

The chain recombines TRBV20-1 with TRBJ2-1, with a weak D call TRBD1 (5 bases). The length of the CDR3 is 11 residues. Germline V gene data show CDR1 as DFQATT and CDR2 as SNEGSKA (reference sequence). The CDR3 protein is CNIRVMSEQFF. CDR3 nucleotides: TGCAACATCAGGGTGATGAGTGAGCAGTTCTTC.

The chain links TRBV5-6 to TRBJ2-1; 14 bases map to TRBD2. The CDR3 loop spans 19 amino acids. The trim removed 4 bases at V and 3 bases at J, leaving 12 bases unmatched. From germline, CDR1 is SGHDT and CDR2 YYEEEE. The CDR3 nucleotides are TGTGCCAGCAGCGGGGGAGGGACTAGCGGGAGTTTGTACTACAATGAGCAGTTCTTC. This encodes CASSGGGTSGSLYYNEQFF.

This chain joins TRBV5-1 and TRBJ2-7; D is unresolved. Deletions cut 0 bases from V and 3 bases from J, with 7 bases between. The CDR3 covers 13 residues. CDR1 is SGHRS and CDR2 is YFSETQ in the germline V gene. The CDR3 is CASSLGPGYEQYF. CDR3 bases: TGCGCCAGCAGCTTGGGACCCGGCTACGAGCAGTACTTC.

CDR3 in amino acids: CASGYISGRHETYNEQFF. The DNA for the CDR3 is TGTGCCAGCGGGTACATTAGCGGGAGGCATGAAACCTACAATGAGCAGTTCTTC. V is TRBV5-6 and J is TRBJ2-1; 10 nucleotides line up with TRBD2. The V and J ends lost 7 bases and 2 bases, in that order; junction bases with no gene match: 15. Germline V gene sequence: CDR1 SGHDT, CDR2 YYEEEE. CDR3 length equals 18 residues.

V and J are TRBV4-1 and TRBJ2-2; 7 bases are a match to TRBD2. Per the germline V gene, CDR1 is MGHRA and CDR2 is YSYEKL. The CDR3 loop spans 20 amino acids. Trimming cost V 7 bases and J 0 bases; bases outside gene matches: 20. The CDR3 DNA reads TGCGCCAGCACCTTCCAAGATAAAAGCGGGGTTATCGCGAACACCGGGGAGCTGTTTTTT. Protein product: CASTFQDKSGVIANTGELFF.

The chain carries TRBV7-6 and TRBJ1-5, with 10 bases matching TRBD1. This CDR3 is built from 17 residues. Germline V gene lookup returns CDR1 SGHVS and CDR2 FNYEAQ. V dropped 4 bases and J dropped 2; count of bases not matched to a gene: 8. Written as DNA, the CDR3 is TGTGCCAGCAGCTCTTCAACCGGGACAGGGGGCAATCAGCCCCAGCATTTT. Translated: CASSSSTGTGGNQPQHF.

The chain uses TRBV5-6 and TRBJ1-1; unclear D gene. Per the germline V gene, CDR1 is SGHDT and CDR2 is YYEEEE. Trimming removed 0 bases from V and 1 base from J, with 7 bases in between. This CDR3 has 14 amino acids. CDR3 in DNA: TGTGCCAGCAGCTTGGCGGGTCCGAACACTGAAGCTTTCTTT. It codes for CASSLAGPNTEAFF.

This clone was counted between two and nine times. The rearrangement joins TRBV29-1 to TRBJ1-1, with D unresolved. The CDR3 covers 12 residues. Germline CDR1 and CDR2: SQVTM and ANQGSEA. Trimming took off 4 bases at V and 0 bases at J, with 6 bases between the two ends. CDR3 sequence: CSVGVMNTEAFF. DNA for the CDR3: TGCAGCGTTGGGGTCATGAACACTGAAGCTTTCTTT.

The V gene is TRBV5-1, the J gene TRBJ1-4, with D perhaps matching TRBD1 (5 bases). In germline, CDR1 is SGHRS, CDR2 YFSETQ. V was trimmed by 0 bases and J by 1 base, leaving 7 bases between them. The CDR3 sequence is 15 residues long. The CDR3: CASSLDGGTNEKLFF. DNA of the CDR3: TGCGCCAGCAGCTTGGACGGGGGAACTAATGAAAAACTGTTTTTT. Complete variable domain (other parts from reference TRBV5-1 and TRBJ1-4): KAGVTQTPRYLIKTRGQQVTLSCSPISGHRSVSWYQQTPGQGLQFLFEYFSETQRNKGNFPGRFSGRQFSNSRSEMNVSTLELGDSALYLCASSLDGGTNEKLFFGSGTQLSVL.

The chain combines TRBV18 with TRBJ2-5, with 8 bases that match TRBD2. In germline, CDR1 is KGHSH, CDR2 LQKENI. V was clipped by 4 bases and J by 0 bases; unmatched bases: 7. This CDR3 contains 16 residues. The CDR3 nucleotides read TGTGCCAGCTCACGACTAGCGCCTAAGTACCAAGAGACCCAGTACTTC. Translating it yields CASSRLAPKYQETQYF.

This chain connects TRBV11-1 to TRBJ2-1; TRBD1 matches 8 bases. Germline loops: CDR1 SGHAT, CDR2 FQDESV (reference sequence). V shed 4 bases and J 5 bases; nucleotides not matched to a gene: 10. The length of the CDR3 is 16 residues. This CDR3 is CASSSGSYRGNNEQFF. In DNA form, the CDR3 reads TGTGCCAGCAGCTCCGGCTCCTACAGGGGGAACAATGAGCAGTTCTTC.

CDR3 region: CSVGLDRDSGYTF. CDR3 nucleotide sequence: TGCAGCGTTGGGCTGGACAGGGATAGTGGCTACACCTTC. The rearrangement uses TRBV29-1 and TRBJ1-2, with 8 bases fitting TRBD1. The germline V gene encodes CDR1 SQVTM and CDR2 ANQGSEA. The CDR3 consists of 13 residues. J was trimmed by 7 bases and V by 4 bases; bases with no gene match: 8.

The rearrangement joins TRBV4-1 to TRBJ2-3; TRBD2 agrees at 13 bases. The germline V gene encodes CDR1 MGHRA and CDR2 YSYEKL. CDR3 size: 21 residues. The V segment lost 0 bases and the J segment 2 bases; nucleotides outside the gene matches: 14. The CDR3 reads CASSQEPGLAGEGWDTDTQYF. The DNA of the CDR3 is TGCGCCAGCAGCCAAGAGCCCGGACTAGCGGGAGAAGGGTGGGACACAGATACGCAGTATTTT.

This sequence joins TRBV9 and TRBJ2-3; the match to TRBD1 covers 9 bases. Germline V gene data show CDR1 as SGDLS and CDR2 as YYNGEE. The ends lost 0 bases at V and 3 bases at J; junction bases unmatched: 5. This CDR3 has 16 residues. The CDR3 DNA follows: TGTGCCAGCAGCGTAGGGGGACAGGGAGGAACAGATACGCAGTATTTT. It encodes CASSVGGQGGTDTQYF.

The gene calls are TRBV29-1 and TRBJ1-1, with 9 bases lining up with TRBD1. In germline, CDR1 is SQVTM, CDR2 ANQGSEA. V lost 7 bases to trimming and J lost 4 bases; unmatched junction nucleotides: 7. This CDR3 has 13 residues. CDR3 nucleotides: TGCAGCGCCAACGCGGGACAGGGCACTGAAGCTTTCTTT. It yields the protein CSANAGQGTEAFF.

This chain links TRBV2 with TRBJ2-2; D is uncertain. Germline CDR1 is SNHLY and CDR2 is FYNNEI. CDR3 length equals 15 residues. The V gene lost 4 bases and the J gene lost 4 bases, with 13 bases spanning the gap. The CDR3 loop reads CASSARVPITGELFF. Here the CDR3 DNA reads TGTGCCAGCAGTGCCCGGGTTCCAATCACCGGGGAGCTGTTTTTT.

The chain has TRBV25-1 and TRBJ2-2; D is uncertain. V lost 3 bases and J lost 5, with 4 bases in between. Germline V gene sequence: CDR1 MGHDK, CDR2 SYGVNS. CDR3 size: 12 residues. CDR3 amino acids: CASSEITGELFF. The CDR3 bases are TGTGCCAGCAGTGAGATTACCGGGGAGCTGTTTTTT.

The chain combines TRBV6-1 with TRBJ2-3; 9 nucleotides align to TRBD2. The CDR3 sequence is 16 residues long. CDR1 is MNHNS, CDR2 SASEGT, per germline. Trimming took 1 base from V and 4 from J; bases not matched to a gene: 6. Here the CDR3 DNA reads TGTGCCAGCAGTGAAGTAGGAGCGGGAGGTTCAGATACGCAGTATTTT. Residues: CASSEVGAGGSDTQYF.

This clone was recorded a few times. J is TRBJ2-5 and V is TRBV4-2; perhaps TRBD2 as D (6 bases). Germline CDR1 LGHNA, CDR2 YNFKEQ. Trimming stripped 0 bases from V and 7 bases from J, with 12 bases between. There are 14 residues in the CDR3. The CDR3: CASSQEGGRGTQYF. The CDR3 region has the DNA TGTGCCAGCAGCCAAGAGGGCGGGCGGGGGACCCAGTACTTC.

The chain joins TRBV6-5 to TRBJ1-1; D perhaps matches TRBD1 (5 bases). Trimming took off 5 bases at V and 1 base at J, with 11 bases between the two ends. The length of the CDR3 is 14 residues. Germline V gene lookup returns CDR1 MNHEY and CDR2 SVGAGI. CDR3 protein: CASSPQAKNTEAFF. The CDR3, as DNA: TGTGCCAGCAGTCCACAGGCCAAGAACACTGAAGCTTTCTTT.

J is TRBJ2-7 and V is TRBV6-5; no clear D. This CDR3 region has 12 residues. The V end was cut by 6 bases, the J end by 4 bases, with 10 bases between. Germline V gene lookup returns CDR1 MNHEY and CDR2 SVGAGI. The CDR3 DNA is TGTGCCAGCAGCCGGAACCGTTACGAGCAGTACTTC. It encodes CASSRNRYEQYF.

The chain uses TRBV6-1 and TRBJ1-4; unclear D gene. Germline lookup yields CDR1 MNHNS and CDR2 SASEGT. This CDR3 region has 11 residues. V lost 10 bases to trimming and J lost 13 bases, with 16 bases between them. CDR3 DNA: TGTGCCACAACAGCCTTATGGGGACTGTTTTTT. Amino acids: CATTALWGLFF.

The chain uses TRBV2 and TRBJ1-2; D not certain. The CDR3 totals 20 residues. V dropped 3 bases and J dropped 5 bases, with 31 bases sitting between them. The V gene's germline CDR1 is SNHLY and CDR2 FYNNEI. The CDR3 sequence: CASSDLFRTRVSHWVYGYTF. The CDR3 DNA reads TGTGCCAGCAGTGATCTGTTCAGGACTCGCGTCTCGCATTGGGTATATGGCTACACCTTC.

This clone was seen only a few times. CDR3 loop: CASSVMDINTEAFF. CDR3 in DNA: TGTGCCAGCAGTGTGATGGACATCAACACTGAAGCTTTCTTT. The chain is built from TRBV14 and TRBJ1-1; TRBD1 might be the D (5 bases). Deletions cut 6 bases from V and 2 bases from J, with 13 bases between. Per germline, CDR1 SGHDN and CDR2 FVKESK. CDR3 size: 14 residues.

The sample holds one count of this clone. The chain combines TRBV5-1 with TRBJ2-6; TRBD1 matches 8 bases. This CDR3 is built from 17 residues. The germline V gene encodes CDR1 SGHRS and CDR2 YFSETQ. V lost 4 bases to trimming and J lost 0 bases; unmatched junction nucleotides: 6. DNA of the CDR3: TGCGCCAGCAGCAAAGGGACAGGCGACTCTGGGGCCAACGTCCTGACTTTC. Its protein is CASSKGTGDSGANVLTF.

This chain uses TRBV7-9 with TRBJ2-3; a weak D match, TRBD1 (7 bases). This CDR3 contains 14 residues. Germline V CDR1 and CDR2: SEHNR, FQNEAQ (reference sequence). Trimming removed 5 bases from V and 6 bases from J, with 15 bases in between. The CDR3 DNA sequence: TGTGCCAGCAGCGATACAGGGGAGGACGATACGCAGTATTTT. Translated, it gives CASSDTGEDDTQYF. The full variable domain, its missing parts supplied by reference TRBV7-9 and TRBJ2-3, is DTGVSQNPRHKITKRGQNVTFRCDPISEHNRLYWYRQTLGQGPEFLTYFQNEAQLEKSRLLSDRFSAERPKGSFSTLEIQRTEQGDSAMYLCASSDTGEDDTQYFGPGTRLTVL.

This CDR3 reads CASGREATHEQFF. CDR3 bases: TGTGCCAGCGGGCGGGAGGCCACCCATGAGCAGTTCTTC. The gene calls are TRBV2 and TRBJ2-1; TRBD2 agrees at 8 bases. V lost 8 bases and J lost 8; bases outside the gene matches: 8. This CDR3 has 13 amino acids. Germline values: CDR1 SNHLY, CDR2 FYNNEI.

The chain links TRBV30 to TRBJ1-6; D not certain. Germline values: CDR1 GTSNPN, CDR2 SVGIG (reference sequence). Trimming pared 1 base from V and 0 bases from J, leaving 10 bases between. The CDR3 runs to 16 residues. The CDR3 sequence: CAWSADVSSYNSPLHF. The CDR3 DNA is TGTGCCTGGAGTGCCGACGTGAGCTCCTATAATTCACCCCTCCACTTT.

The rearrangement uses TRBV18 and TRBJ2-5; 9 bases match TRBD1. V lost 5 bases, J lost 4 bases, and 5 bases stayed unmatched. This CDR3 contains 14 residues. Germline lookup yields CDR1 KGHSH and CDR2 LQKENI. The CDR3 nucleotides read TGTGCCAGCTCATCCGGGACAGGGACAGAGACCCAGTACTTC. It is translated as CASSSGTGTETQYF.

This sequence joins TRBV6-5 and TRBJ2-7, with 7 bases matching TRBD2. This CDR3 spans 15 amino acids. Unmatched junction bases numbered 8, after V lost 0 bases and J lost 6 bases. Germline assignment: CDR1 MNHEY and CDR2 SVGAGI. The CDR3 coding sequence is TGTGCCAGCAGTTACTCCGATGGGGGGGTCCGCGAGCAGTACTTC. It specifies CASSYSDGGVREQYF.

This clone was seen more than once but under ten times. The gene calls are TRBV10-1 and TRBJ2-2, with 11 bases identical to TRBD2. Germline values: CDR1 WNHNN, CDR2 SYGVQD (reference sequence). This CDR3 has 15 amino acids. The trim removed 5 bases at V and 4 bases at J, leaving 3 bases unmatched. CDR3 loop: CASSRGTSGTGELFF. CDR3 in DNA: TGCGCCAGCAGTCGCGGGACTAGCGGCACCGGGGAGCTGTTTTTT.